Described below is a single TCR beta chain sequence and its context. Use of 60 Vbeta and 13 Jbeta primers characterized the PCR. The protocol was immunoSEQ multiplex PCR, while the TCRdb copy is restricted to in-frame clones and leaves out a portion. The specimen's table records 170,000 or so clones. Germline CDR1 and CDR2: SEHNR and FQNEAQ (reference sequence). The length of the CDR3 is 17 residues. V lost 3 bases, J lost 8 bases, and 10 bases stayed unmatched. The sample belongs to a study of cytomegalovirus exposure and HLA in healthy donors. The sequencing sample was made of PBMCs. The chain combines TRBV7-9 with TRBJ2-1, with TRBD2 matching 13 bases. The sequence came from a man in his thirties or forties in good health and CMV-seronegative. This CDR3 is CASSFPGLAGFRDEQFF. CDR3 DNA sequence: TGTGCCAGCAGCTTTCCGGGACTAGCGGGATTTCGCGATGAGCAGTTCTTC. Combining the CDR3 with reference TRBV7-9 and TRBJ2-1 gives the whole variable domain DTGVSQNPRHKITKRGQNVTFRCDPISEHNRLYWYRQTLGQGPEFLTYFQNEAQLEKSRLLSDRFSAERPKGSFSTLEIQRTEQGDSAMYLCASSFPGLAGFRDEQFFGPGTRLTVL.